The source of this TCR beta chain is a study of blood T cell repertoires in COVID-19. For the study at large: COVID-19 samples from acute and convalescent phases originated in the United States, Italy and Spain.

This clone was counted a single time. The sample has other DNA sequences that encode this CDR3 too. In the authors' methods: Amplifying reference gene primers gave estimates of nucleated cell counts. The table came from immunoSEQ multiplex PCR; TCRdb's copy has only in-frame clones and leaves some out. The V and J calls and the clone size are those of that table, but D and trimming were determined from the DNA. The table lists about 170,000 clones, 86% of them singletons. This receptor was identified in a man in his 70s with acute or convalescent COVID-19. The sequenced material came from peripheral blood.

This chain's CDR3 is CAISVGQGNQPQHF. The DNA of the CDR3 is TGTGCCATCAGTGTGGGGCAGGGGAATCAGCCCCAGCATTTT. The chain employs TRBV10-3 and TRBJ1-5, with D maybe TRBD1 (6 bases). The V end lost 4 bases, the J end lost 4 bases, and 11 bases lay between the germline ends. Per the germline V gene, CDR1 is ENHRY and CDR2 is SYGVKD. This CDR3 has 14 amino acids.